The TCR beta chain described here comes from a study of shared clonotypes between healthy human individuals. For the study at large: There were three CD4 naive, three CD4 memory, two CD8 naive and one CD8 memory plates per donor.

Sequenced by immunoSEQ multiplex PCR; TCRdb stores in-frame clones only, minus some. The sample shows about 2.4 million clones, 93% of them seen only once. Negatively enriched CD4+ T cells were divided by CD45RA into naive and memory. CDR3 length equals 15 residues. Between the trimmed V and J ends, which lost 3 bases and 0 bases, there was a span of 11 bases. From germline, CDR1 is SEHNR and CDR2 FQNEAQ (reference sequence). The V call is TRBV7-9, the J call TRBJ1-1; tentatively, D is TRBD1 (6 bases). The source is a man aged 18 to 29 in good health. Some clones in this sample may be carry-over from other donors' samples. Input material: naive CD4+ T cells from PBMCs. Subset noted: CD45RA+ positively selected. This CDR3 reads CASSFGDTLNTEAFF. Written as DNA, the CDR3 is TGTGCCAGCAGCTTTGGGGACACCTTGAACACTGAAGCTTTCTTT.